This TCR beta chain was sequenced during a study of T cells after yellow fever vaccination. Points from the study as a whole: Contaminating bulk clonotypes could be abundant in FACS-sorted repertoires.

This clonotype came up a few times. As yet, its antigen is unknown. J was trimmed by 0 bases and V by 6 bases; bases with no gene match: 2. From germline, CDR1 is SGHTA and CDR2 FQGNSA. This CDR3 has 13 amino acids. The authors made TCR cDNA by 5'RACE template switching, adding a universal primer site and UMIs. TCRdb reprocessed the 5' RACE reads with MiXCR, giving one entry per CDR3 protein. Of around 530,000 distinct CDR3 sequences in the sample, 17% are singletons; the top ten hold 15% to 20%. The source material was PBMCs, sampled 5 to 6 days after the first yellow fever vaccination. The source is a man younger than 30 who received the YFV17D yellow fever vaccine. The J gene is TRBJ2-7, the V gene TRBV7-2; 7 nucleotides match TRBD1. CDR3 residues: CASRRDSSYEQYV. CDR3 DNA: TGTGCCAGCAGAAGGGACAGCTCCTACGAGCAGTACGTC.